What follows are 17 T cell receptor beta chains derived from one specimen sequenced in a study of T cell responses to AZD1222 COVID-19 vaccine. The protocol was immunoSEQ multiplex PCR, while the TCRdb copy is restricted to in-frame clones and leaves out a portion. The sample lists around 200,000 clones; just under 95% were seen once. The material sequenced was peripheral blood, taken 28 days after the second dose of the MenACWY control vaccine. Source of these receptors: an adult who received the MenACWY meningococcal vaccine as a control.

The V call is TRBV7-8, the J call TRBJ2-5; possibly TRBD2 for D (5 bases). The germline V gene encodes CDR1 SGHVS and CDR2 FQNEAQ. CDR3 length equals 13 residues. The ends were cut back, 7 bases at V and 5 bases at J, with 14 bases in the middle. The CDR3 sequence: CASTLPGMETQYF. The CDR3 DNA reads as TGTGCCAGCACCCTACCGGGAATGGAGACCCAGTACTTC.

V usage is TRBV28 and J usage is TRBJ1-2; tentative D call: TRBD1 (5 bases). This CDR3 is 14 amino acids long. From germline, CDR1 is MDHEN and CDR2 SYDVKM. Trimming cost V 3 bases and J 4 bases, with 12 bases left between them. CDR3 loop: CASSFRVRSYGYTF. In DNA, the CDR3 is TGTGCCAGCAGTTTCAGGGTCCGATCCTATGGCTACACCTTC.

CDR3 in amino acids: CASRFSGRSNTEAFF. The DNA for the CDR3 is TGTGCCAGCCGTTTTTCGGGACGATCGAACACTGAAGCTTTCTTT. The V call is TRBV2, the J call TRBJ1-1; perhaps TRBD1 as D (5 bases). The germline CDR1 and CDR2 sequences are SNHLY and FYNNEI. The CDR3 contains 15 residues. The V and J ends lost 8 bases and 1 base respectively, with 17 bases between them.

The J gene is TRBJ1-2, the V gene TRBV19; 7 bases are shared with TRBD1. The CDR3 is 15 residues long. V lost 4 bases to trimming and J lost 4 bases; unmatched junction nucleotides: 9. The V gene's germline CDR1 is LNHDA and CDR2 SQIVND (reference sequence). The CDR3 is CASSNTGAQTYGYTF. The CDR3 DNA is TGTGCCAGTAGTAATACAGGGGCCCAGACCTATGGCTACACCTTC. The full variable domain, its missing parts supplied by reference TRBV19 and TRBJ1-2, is DGGITQSPKYLFRKEGQNVTLSCEQNLNHDAMYWYRQDPGQGLRLIYYSQIVNDFQKGDIAEGYSVSREKKESFPLTVTSAQKNPTAFYLCASSNTGAQTYGYTFGSGTRLTVV.

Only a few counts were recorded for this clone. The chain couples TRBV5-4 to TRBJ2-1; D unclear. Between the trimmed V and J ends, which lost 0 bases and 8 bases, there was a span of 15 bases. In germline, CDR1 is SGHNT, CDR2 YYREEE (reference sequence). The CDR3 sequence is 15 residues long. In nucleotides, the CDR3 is TGTGCCAGCAGCTTGGGGCAGGACGGTCGCGATGAGCAGTTCTTC. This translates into CASSLGQDGRDEQFF.

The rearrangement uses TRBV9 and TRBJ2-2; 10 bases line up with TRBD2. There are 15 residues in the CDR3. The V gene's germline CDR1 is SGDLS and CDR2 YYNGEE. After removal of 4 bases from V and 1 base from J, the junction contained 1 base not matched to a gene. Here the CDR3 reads CASSPSGGNTGELFF. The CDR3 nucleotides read TGTGCCAGCAGCCCTAGCGGGGGGAACACCGGGGAGCTGTTTTTT.

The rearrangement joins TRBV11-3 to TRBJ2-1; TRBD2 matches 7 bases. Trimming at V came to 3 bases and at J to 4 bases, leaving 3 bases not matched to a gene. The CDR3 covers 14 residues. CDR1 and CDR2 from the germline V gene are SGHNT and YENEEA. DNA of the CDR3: TGTGCCAGCAGCTTGGCTAGCGGATACAATGAGCAGTTCTTC. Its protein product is CASSLASGYNEQFF.

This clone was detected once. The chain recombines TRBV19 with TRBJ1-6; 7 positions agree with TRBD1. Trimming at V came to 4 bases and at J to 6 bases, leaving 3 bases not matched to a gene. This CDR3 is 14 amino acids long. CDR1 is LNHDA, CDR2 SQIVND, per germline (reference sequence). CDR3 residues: CASSRDRRNSPLHF. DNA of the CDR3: TGTGCCAGTAGTAGGGACAGACGTAATTCACCCCTCCACTTT.

The CDR3 sequence is CAWTRMATRNTEAFF. The CDR3 bases are TGTGCCTGGACGAGAATGGCAACTCGGAACACTGAAGCTTTCTTT. The rearrangement links TRBV30 to TRBJ1-1; D gene uncertain. Germline V gene sequence: CDR1 GTSNPN, CDR2 SVGIG (reference sequence). V was pared by 4 bases and J by 1 base, with 16 bases between. This CDR3 spans 15 amino acids.

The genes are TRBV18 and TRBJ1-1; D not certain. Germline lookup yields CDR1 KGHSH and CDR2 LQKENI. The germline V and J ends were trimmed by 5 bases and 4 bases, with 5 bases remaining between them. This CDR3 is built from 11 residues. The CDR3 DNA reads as TGTGCCAGCTCAGGTGGCACTGAAGCTTTCTTT. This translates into CASSGGTEAFF.

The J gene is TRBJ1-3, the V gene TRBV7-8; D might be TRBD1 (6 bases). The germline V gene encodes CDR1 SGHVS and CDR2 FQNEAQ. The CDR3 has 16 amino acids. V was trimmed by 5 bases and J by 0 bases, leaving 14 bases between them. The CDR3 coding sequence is TGTGCCAGCAGCCTGGACAGTCCGAGCTCTGGAAACACCATATATTTT. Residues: CASSLDSPSSGNTIYF.

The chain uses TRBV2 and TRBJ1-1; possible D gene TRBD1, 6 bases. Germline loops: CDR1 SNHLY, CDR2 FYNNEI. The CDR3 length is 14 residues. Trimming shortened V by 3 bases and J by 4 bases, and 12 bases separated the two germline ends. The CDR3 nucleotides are TGTGCCAGCAGTGAGGTTTCCAGGGGCACTGAAGCTTTCTTT. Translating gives CASSEVSRGTEAFF.

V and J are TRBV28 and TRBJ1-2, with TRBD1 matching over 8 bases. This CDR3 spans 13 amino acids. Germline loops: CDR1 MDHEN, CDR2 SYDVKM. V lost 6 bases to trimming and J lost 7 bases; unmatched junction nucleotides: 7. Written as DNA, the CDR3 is TGTGCCAGCAGCCCCAGGGGGCCGCGTGGCTACACCTTC. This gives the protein CASSPRGPRGYTF.

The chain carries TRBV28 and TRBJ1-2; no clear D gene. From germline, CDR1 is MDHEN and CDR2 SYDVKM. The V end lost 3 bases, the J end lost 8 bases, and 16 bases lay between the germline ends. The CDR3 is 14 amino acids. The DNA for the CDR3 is TGTGCCAGCAGTTTGTCCCTCTGGAGGAGCGGCTACACCTTC. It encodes CASSLSLWRSGYTF.

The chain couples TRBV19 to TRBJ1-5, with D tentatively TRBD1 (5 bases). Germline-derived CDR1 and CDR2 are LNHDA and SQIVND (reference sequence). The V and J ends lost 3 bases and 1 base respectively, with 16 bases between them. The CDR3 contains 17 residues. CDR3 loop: CASSIGGDGFSNQPQHF. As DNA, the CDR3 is TGTGCCAGTAGTATTGGGGGAGATGGGTTCAGCAATCAGCCCCAGCATTTT.

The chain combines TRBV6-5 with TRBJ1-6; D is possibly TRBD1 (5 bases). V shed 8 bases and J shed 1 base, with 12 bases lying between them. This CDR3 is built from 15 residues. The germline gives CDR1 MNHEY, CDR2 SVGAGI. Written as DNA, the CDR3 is TGTGCCAGCGGGCGGGGGACTTCCTATAATTCACCCCTCCACTTT. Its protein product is CASGRGTSYNSPLHF.

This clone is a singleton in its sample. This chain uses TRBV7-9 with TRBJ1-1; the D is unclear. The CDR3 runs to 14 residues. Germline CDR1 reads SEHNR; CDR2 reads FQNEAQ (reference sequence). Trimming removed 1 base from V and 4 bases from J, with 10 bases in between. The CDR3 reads CASSLGDFTTEAFF. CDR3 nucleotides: TGTGCCAGCAGCTTAGGGGATTTTACCACTGAAGCTTTCTTT.